This TCR beta chain is drawn from a study of beta chain features in type 1 diabetes. The length of the CDR3 is 17 residues. J was trimmed by 7 bases and V by 7 bases; bases with no gene match: 22. Germline assignment: CDR1 SGDLS and CDR2 YYNGEE. Turning to this clone: The antigen is undetermined.

Study observations and caveats: Within each of all four CD4+ subsets, Type 1 diabetes patients had TCRB CDR3s that were moderately but significantly shorter.

Investigators reverse transcribed all isolated RNA, so they sequenced expressed TCRB transcripts. TCRdb's table, derived via immunoSEQ multiplex PCR, lists solely in-frame clones and lacks some. This table holds around 140,000 clones, roughly 10% found once. The sequence was obtained from a man aged 30 to 45 with type 1 diabetes. Material: central memory CD4+ T cells from blood. The chain recombines TRBV9 with TRBJ1-2; 7 nucleotides agree with TRBD1. The CDR3 DNA follows: TGTGCCAGCTCCCTAGAAGAGGAGGGGGCGCGAGGGACTGGCTACACCTTC. It codes for CASSLEEEGARGTGYTF. The full variable domain, rest sourced from reference TRBV9 and TRBJ1-2, is DSGVTQTPKHLITATGQRVTLRCSPRSGDLSVYWYQQSLDQGLQFLIQYYNGEERAKGNILERFSAQQFPDLHSELNLSSLELGDSALYFCASSLEEEGARGTGYTFGSGTRLTVV.